This T cell receptor beta chain was sequenced for a study of T cell repertoires in aging, cancer and after chemotherapy. Findings and limits, study-wide: No conclusions about immunological memory after chemotherapy can be drawn from the repertoire data. Compared with age-matched healthy donors, untreated hematological or solid cancer patients showed higher blood TCR clonality. In each cancer cohort, median generation probability increased across chemotherapy, suggesting thymic output rebounded.

Amplification of TCR beta used genomic DNA extracted from peripheral blood. This clonotype is medium-sized within its sample. Antigen specificity is unknown. Rearranged V-D-J TRB sequences were amplified with a mixed TRB-A/B primer pool. MiXCR was run by TCRdb on the multiplex PCR reads, yielding one entry per CDR3 protein. The data hold 130 to 150 distinct CDR3 sequences, with around a quarter observed a single time. This sequence originates from a human donor with a blood cancer. The sequenced sample was blood.

CDR3 region: CASSQDPPDGRIYGYTF. CDR3 DNA: TGCGCCAGCAGCCAAGATCCTCCGGACGGAAGAATCTATGGCTACACCTTC. V is TRBV4-3 and J is TRBJ1-2; D is unresolved. The ends were cut back, 0 bases at V and 4 bases at J, with 18 bases in the middle. Germline V CDR1 and CDR2: LGHNA, YSLEER. The CDR3 covers 17 residues.